The clone carrying this T cell receptor beta chain was recorded a few times. The study reverse transcribed the entire isolated RNA, so it sequenced expressed TCRB transcripts. Naive, central memory and regulatory T cell samples produced a mean of about 3.5 million reads. Libraries were prepared by immunoSEQ multiplex PCR; TCRdb keeps only in-frame clonotypes and omits some of them. Found here are some 360,000 clones, around a fifth of them singletons; the top ten hold about 0.044%. This sample is drawn from a study of beta chain features in type 1 diabetes. Study summary: Healthy donors and patients had similar age, gender and cell yields.

Trimming at V came to 6 bases and at J to 4 bases, leaving 6 bases not matched to a gene. CDR1 and CDR2 from the germline V gene are MNHEY and SMNVEV (reference sequence). CDR3 length: 14 amino acids. The chain employs TRBV27 and TRBJ1-3; 7 bases are a match to TRBD1. The sequence derives from a woman aged 18-29 years in good health. Sequencing input: naive CD4+ T cells from blood. CDR3 DNA: TGTGCCAGCAGGAAGGGGGCCATGGGAAACACCATATATTTT. Translation: CASRKGAMGNTIYF.